This paragraph reports one T cell receptor (beta chain). The antigen remains unidentified. Single viable CD3+CD4+CD8-CD45RO+ cells were sorted as the memory CD4+ T cells. TCRdb's copy holds only in-frame clones and misses some; the assay was immunoSEQ multiplex PCR. The table records roughly 50,000 clones, less than 85% of them present only once. The data were taken from a study of memory CD4+ T cells and cytomegalovirus serostatus. Study-level points and caveats: Repertoires predicted CMV serostatus with median bootstrapped AUC of about 0.95.

This CDR3 has 14 residues. Looked up from germline, CDR1 is SGHRS and CDR2 is YFSETQ. Trimming left V 2 bases short and J 3 bases short, with 11 bases between. This TCR was recovered from an adult in good health and CMV-seronegative. The sample comprised memory CD4+ T cells from blood. The chain is built from TRBV5-1 and TRBJ1-2; weak D call: TRBD1 (5 bases). The CDR3 DNA reads TGCGCCAGCAGCTTCGGAGGGGTGGACTATGGCTACACCTTC. Translated, it gives CASSFGGVDYGYTF.